Following are 15 T cell receptor beta chains from one sample sequenced in a study of T cells in Graves' hyperthyroidism and ophthalmopathy. It was RNA transcripts that yielded the amplified TCR beta CDR3 regions. An initial round of RT-PCR targeting the TCR CDR3 relied on the HTBI primer set. TCRdb reanalysed the multiplex PCR reads using MiXCR and keeps one entry per CDR3 protein. The sample has 550,000 to 600,000 distinct CDR3 sequences, 11% to 15% seen once; the top ten hold more than 6%. Sequencing was carried out using blood. The receptors shown here come from a woman in her late teens or twenties with Graves' ophthalmopathy.

This clonotype was recorded many times. The genes are TRBV5-4 and TRBJ1-1; maybe TRBD1 (5 bases). The CDR3 covers 15 residues. Germline CDR1 and CDR2: SGHNT and YYREEE (reference sequence). Trimming took 0 bases from V and 5 from J, leaving 14 bases between them. In nucleotides, the CDR3 is TGTGCCAGCAGCTTGGAGATGGGGGGGGATACTGAAGCTTTCTTT. Translation gives CASSLEMGGDTEAFF.

In this sample, this clonotype turned up many times. The V call is TRBV6-6, the J call TRBJ2-7; D is ambiguous. CDR3 length: 14 amino acids. Trimming took off 0 bases at V and 1 base at J, with 7 bases between the two ends. Germline CDR1 MNHNY, CDR2 SVGAGI (reference sequence). The CDR3: CASSYSLVSYEQYF. The CDR3 nucleotides are TGTGCCAGCAGTTACTCCCTCGTATCCTACGAGCAGTACTTC.

This clonotype has a handful of counts. The rearrangement joins TRBV24-1 to TRBJ2-1, with TRBD1 identical over 7 bases. The length of the CDR3 is 16 residues. J was trimmed by 4 bases and V by 2 bases; bases with no gene match: 7. Germline CDR1 KGHDR, CDR2 SFDVKD. This chain's CDR3 is CATSDSPGQRYNEQFF. The CDR3 DNA follows: TGTGCCACCAGTGATTCTCCGGGACAGCGGTACAATGAGCAGTTCTTC.

This clonotype was counted a few times. The chain combines TRBV7-2 with TRBJ2-5; D perhaps matches TRBD2 (6 bases). Germline V gene data show CDR1 as SGHTA and CDR2 as FQGNSA. CDR3 size: 15 residues. The V end lost 3 bases, the J end lost 3 bases, and 14 bases lay between the germline ends. Here the CDR3 reads CASSFGLGSKETQYF. Here the CDR3 DNA reads TGTGCCAGCAGCTTTGGCCTCGGGAGTAAAGAGACCCAGTACTTC.

This clonotype occurred many times. The J gene is TRBJ2-3, the V gene TRBV5-1; D is unclear. The CDR3 has 13 residues. Germline V gives CDR1 SGHRS, CDR2 YFSETQ. V dropped 0 bases and J dropped 1 base, with 3 bases sitting between them. The CDR3 sequence: CASSLGRTDTQYF. CDR3 DNA: TGCGCCAGCAGCTTGGGACGCACAGATACGCAGTATTTT.

CDR3 nucleotides: TGTGCCAGCAGCTTGTACGGCGGGACTATCAATGAGCAGTTCTTC. Translated, it gives CASSLYGGTINEQFF. The gene calls are TRBV7-3 and TRBJ2-1; 7 bases match TRBD2. From germline, CDR1 is SGHTA and CDR2 FQGTGA. Losses at the gene ends were 3 bases for V and 6 bases for J; bases not matched to a gene: 8. The CDR3 contains 15 residues.

This clonotype was observed many times. V and J are TRBV20-1 and TRBJ2-7; D is possibly TRBD2 (5 bases). CDR3 size: 13 residues. Germline V CDR1 and CDR2: DFQATT, SNEGSKA (reference sequence). V gave up 5 bases and J gave up 0 bases, with 11 bases separating them. CDR3 DNA sequence: TGCAGTGCTGAAACGGGAAGCTCCTACGAGCAGTACTTC. Protein sequence: CSAETGSSYEQYF.

The gene calls are TRBV27 and TRBJ2-7, with 8 bases lining up with TRBD1. V trimming: 5 bases; J trimming: 3 bases; junction bases outside the gene matches: 9. The CDR3 runs to 15 residues. Germline V gene sequence: CDR1 MNHEY, CDR2 SMNVEV (reference sequence). This chain's CDR3 is CASSPIDRGGYEQYF. Written as DNA, the CDR3 is TGTGCCAGCAGTCCCATAGACAGGGGAGGCTACGAGCAGTACTTC.

The rearrangement joins TRBV7-3 to TRBJ1-5; D tentatively reads TRBD1 or TRBD2 (5 bases each). TRBJ2-3 explains the end of the DNA better; the J call may be wrong. Germline V gene lookup returns CDR1 SGHTA and CDR2 FQGTGA. The CDR3 spans 15 residues. CDR3 sequence reads: CASSLGTGRNQPQYF. For the CDR3, the DNA is TGTGCCAGCAGCCTTGGGACGGGACGTAATCAGCCCCAGTATTTT.

This clonotype was seen many times. The V call is TRBV27, the J call TRBJ2-3; D not resolved. This CDR3 region has 13 residues. The V gene lost 2 bases and the J gene lost 7 bases, with 10 bases spanning the gap. Germline CDR1 and CDR2: MNHEY and SMNVEV (reference sequence). The CDR3 loop is CASSLPLGNTQYF. The CDR3 DNA reads TGTGCCAGCAGTTTACCCCTTGGTAATACGCAGTATTTT.

This clonotype was seen repeatedly, ten times or more. The chain recombines TRBV24-1 with TRBJ2-1; TRBD2 matches at 11 bases. The CDR3 contains 15 residues. Trimming took 7 bases from V and 9 from J; bases not matched to a gene: 10. CDR1 and CDR2 (germline): KGHDR, SFDVKD. CDR3 residues: CATSPRSGRAGEQFF. The CDR3 coding sequence is TGTGCCACCAGCCCGCGTAGCGGGAGGGCGGGTGAGCAGTTCTTC.

V gene TRBV9 combines with J gene TRBJ2-1; TRBD2 aligns across 7 bases. This CDR3 region has 17 residues. V lost 3 bases and J lost 4; bases outside the gene matches: 13. The germline CDR1 and CDR2 sequences are SGDLS and YYNGEE. CDR3 DNA sequence: TGTGCCAGCAGCGAGTCCGGGACTACCCCCTTATACAATGAGCAGTTCTTC. Its translation: CASSESGTTPLYNEQFF. Supplemented by reference TRBV9 and TRBJ2-1, the full variable domain reads DSGVTQTPKHLITATGQRVTLRCSPRSGDLSVYWYQQSLDQGLQFLIQYYNGEERAKGNILERFSAQQFPDLHSELNLSSLELGDSALYFCASSESGTTPLYNEQFFGPGTRLTVL.

This clonotype was recorded at least ten times. This chain links TRBV12-3 or TRBV12-4 with TRBJ2-3, with 14 bases matching TRBD2. CDR3 size: 15 residues. V was clipped by 3 bases and J by 6 bases; unmatched bases: 2. CDR3: CASSFGTSGSDTQYF. For the CDR3, the DNA is TGTGCCAGCAGTTTTGGGACTAGCGGGAGTGATACGCAGTATTTT.

This chain uses TRBV19 with TRBJ1-5; 8 bases are shared with TRBD1. J lost 4 bases, V lost 8 bases, and 13 bases had no gene match. The CDR3 runs to 16 residues. Germline V gene sequence: CDR1 LNHDA, CDR2 SQIVND (reference sequence). CDR3 region: CASSLGQAIFNQPQHF. The CDR3 DNA sequence: TGTGCCAGTTCCCTGGGACAGGCCATTTTTAATCAGCCCCAGCATTTT.

This clonotype was counted many times. The gene calls are TRBV19 and TRBJ1-1; unclear D gene. V lost 5 bases to trimming and J lost 4 bases, with 14 bases between them. The length of the CDR3 is 14 residues. The germline V gene has CDR1 LNHDA and CDR2 SQIVND (reference sequence). The CDR3 sequence: CASSPDRGSTEAFF. Written as DNA, the CDR3 is TGTGCCAGTAGTCCAGACCGAGGTTCCACTGAAGCTTTCTTT.